This entry is about one T cell receptor beta chain. The data were obtained in a study of blood T cell repertoires in COVID-19. Authors' data handling: Nucleated cell number was recorded as an estimate derived from reference gene primer amplification. This table comes from immunoSEQ multiplex PCR, and its TCRdb copy is limited to in-frame clones, with some not included. The V and J calls and clone size are taken from that table; D and trimming were inferred from the DNA. In the table there are 300,000 to 400,000 clones, 89% of which are singletons. Participants reported their clinical history, and cohort assignment relied on those reports. Recovered status in Cohort 3 required two negative PCRs, clearance, or symptom resolution. The germline V gene encodes CDR1 SGDLS and CDR2 YYNGEE. Trimming took 0 bases from V and 12 from J, leaving 10 bases between them. This CDR3 has 12 amino acids.

The sequence was obtained from a man aged 55 to 70 who had recovered from COVID-19. V and J are TRBV9 and TRBJ2-1; D perhaps matches TRBD2 (6 bases). Input material: PBMCs or T cells enriched from blood (not recorded which). For the CDR3, the DNA is TGTGCCAGCAGCGTAGTGGGCGGGGTGCAGTTCTTC. This gives the protein CASSVVGGVQFF.